Presented here are 8 T cell receptor beta chains from one specimen sequenced in a study of shared clonotypes between healthy human individuals (dated by TCRdb to between 2020 and 2021). Libraries were made using the immunoSEQ multiplex PCR assay. Drawn from immuneACCESS, this table holds only the in-frame rearrangements with V and J called that TCRdb kept. Clones are partly lost; checked studies trace under half to an unresolved V gene and leave the rest unexplained. Here the sample has 2.3 million or so clones; 85% to 95% occur a single time. The top ten clones comprise 0.3% to 0.4% of the sample. Sample: naive CD4+ T cells from PBMCs. Taken with the paper, the label for cell subset or site translates to: CD45RA+ positively selected. All receptors derive from a man younger than 35 in good health. Some clones in this sample may be carry-over from other donors' samples.

This sequence joins TRBV9 and TRBJ1-4, with a weak D call TRBD1 (5 bases). Germline V gives CDR1 SGDLS, CDR2 YYNGEE. This CDR3 has 14 residues. Trimming pared 4 bases from V and 5 bases from J, leaving 12 bases between. CDR3 sequence (DNA): TGTGCCAGCAGCTTGGTGGGGGAGAATGAAAAACTGTTTTTT. This encodes CASSLVGENEKLFF.

The J gene is TRBJ2-7, the V gene TRBV5-6; the D gene is possibly TRBD1 (6 bases). The CDR3 length is 16 residues. V was trimmed by 4 bases and J by 7 bases, leaving 24 bases between them. The V gene's germline CDR1 is SGHDT and CDR2 YYEEEE. Here the CDR3 DNA reads TGTGCCAGCAGCGGAAAGGGGGTCCAGCTTATAGATGAGCAGTACTTC. Translation: CASSGKGVQLIDEQYF.

To note about this clone: Other DNA sequences in this specimen translate into the identical CDR3. This sequence joins TRBV7-2 and TRBJ2-2; perhaps TRBD2 as D (5 bases). Germline V gene lookup returns CDR1 SGHTA and CDR2 FQGNSA. The V and J ends lost 5 bases and 1 base respectively, with 8 bases between them. The CDR3 extends over 14 amino acids. Here the CDR3 reads CASSLRVNTGELFF. Here the CDR3 DNA reads TGTGCCAGCAGCCTGAGGGTGAACACCGGGGAGCTGTTTTTT.

The CDR3 DNA sequence: TGTGCCAGTAGTCCCCACAGGTCCGCGAACACCGGGGAGCTGTTTTTT. Protein sequence: CASSPHRSANTGELFF. This rearrangement joins TRBV19 to TRBJ2-2; maybe TRBD1 (5 bases). Trimming pared 5 bases from V and 0 bases from J, leaving 13 bases between. The V gene's germline CDR1 is LNHDA and CDR2 SQIVND (reference sequence). CDR3 length: 16 residues.

This chain joins TRBV13 and TRBJ2-7; 9 bases align to TRBD1. CDR1 and CDR2 from the germline V gene are PRHDT and FYEKMQ (reference sequence). The CDR3 spans 15 residues. Trimming cost V 5 bases and J 6 bases; bases outside gene matches: 11. CDR3 sequence (DNA): TGTGCCAGCAGCCTTCCCGGGACAGGGCACCGCGAGCAGTACTTC. Encoded protein: CASSLPGTGHREQYF. The complete variable domain, with remaining parts taken from reference TRBV13 and TRBJ2-7, reads AAGVIQSPRHLIKEKRETATLKCYPIPRHDTVYWYQQGPGQDPQFLISFYEKMQSDKGSIPDRFSAQQFSDYHSELNMSSLELGDSALYFCASSLPGTGHREQYFGPGTRLTVT.

The chain employs TRBV5-1 and TRBJ2-7, with TRBD2 matching over 16 bases. Germline loops: CDR1 SGHRS, CDR2 YFSETQ. The CDR3 consists of 21 residues. The ends lost 5 bases at V and 0 bases at J; junction bases unmatched: 17. The CDR3 DNA is TGCGCCAGCAGTCCGGCGGGACTAGCGGGAGGGTCCTCTCGTAGCTCCTACGAGCAGTACTTC. This translates into CASSPAGLAGGSSRSSYEQYF.

The V gene is TRBV19, the J gene TRBJ2-3; TRBD2 matches at 7 bases. This CDR3 is 15 amino acids long. Trimming at V came to 3 bases and at J to 3 bases, leaving 6 bases not matched to a gene. From germline, CDR1 is LNHDA and CDR2 SQIVND (reference sequence). The CDR3 DNA is TGTGCCAGTAGTATGGGGGGGAGTGTAACAGATACGCAGTATTTT. This gives the protein CASSMGGSVTDTQYF.

This chain connects TRBV25-1 to TRBJ2-2; TRBD2 might be the D (6 bases). The CDR3 loop spans 15 amino acids. The germline gives CDR1 MGHDK, CDR2 SYGVNS. Trimming removed 2 bases from V and 5 bases from J, with 12 bases in between. In DNA, the CDR3 is TGTGCCAGCAGTGAACCCCGGCGGGGTACCGGGGAGCTGTTTTTT. It codes for CASSEPRRGTGELFF.